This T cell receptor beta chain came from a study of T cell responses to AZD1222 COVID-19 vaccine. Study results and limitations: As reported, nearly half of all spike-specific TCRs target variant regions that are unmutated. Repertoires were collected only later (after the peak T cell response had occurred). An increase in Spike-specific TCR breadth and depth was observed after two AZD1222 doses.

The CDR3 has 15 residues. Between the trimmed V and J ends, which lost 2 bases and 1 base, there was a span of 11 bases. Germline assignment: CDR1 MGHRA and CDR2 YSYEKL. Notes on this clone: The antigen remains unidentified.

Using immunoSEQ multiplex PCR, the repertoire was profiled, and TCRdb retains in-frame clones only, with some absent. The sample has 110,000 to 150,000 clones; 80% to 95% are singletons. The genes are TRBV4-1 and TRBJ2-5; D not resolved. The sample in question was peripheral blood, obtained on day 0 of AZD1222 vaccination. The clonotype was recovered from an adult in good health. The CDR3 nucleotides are TGCGCCAGCAGCCAAAGGGTCCTACGCCAAGAGACCCAGTACTTC. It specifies CASSQRVLRQETQYF.